These T cell receptor beta chains were read from a single sample in a study of spatial heterogeneity in lung cancer. TCRdb reprocessed the 5' RACE reads via MiXCR and lists one record per CDR3 protein. The sample lists some 120,000 distinct CDR3 sequences, about 12% seen once, with 16% in the top ten. The source material was PBMCs, sampled at follow-up. The receptors derive from a male donor with early-stage non-small cell lung cancer. The CDR3 runs from the conserved cysteine through the conserved F or W. A D gene is named only where the DNA matches it firmly. Some rows have no size entry. The others give once, few or many, or a class for an expanded clone.

d_call: TRBD1; j_call: TRBJ1-1; clone_size: few; v_call: TRBV6-5; cdr3_nt: TGTGCCAGCAGAAAAGGACAGGTTGCGAACACTGAAGCTTTCTTT; cdr3_aa: CASRKGQVANTEAFF
d_call: TRBD1; j_call: TRBJ1-2; clone_size: many; v_call: TRBV2; cdr3_nt: TGTGCCAGCAGTTGGACAGGGGACTATGGCTACACCTTC; cdr3_aa: CASSWTGDYGYTF
d_call: .; j_call: TRBJ1-5; clone_size: few; v_call: TRBV24-1; cdr3_nt: TGTGCCACCAGTGATCGACAGGGCAATCAGCCCCAGCATTTT; cdr3_aa: CATSDRQGNQPQHF
d_call: .; j_call: TRBJ1-5; clone_size: few; v_call: TRBV27; cdr3_nt: TGTGCCAGCAGTTTGGGGCAGGGGACTCAGCCCCAGCATTTT; cdr3_aa: CASSLGQGTQPQHF
d_call: .; j_call: TRBJ2-7; clone_size: many; v_call: TRBV7-6; cdr3_nt: TGTGCCAGCAGCTTATCGTTCGGACAGTCGTACGAGCAGTACTTC; cdr3_aa: CASSLSFGQSYEQYF
d_call: .; j_call: TRBJ1-5; clone_size: few; v_call: TRBV5-1; cdr3_nt: TGCGCCAGCAGCCCCGGGGGGCAGGTAATCAATCAGCCCCAGCATTTT; cdr3_aa: CASSPGGQVINQPQHF
d_call: .; j_call: TRBJ2-1; clone_size: many; v_call: TRBV20-1; cdr3_nt: TGCAGTGCTAGTACAGGCCTTAGCTCCTACAATGAGCAGTTCTTC; cdr3_aa: CSASTGLSSYNEQFF
d_call: .; j_call: TRBJ1-4; clone_size: many; v_call: TRBV5-5; cdr3_nt: TGTGCCAGCAGCTTGGTTGAAAAACTGTTTTTT; cdr3_aa: CASSLVEKLFF
d_call: .; j_call: TRBJ1-5; clone_size: .; v_call: TRBV9; cdr3_nt: TGTGCCAGCAGCGGGGACCCAAGCAATCAGCCCCAGCATTTT; cdr3_aa: CASSGDPSNQPQHF
d_call: .; j_call: TRBJ2-7; clone_size: few; v_call: TRBV7-2; cdr3_nt: TGTGCCAGCAGCTCTCCCGTGGGTGAGCAGTACTTC; cdr3_aa: CASSSPVGEQYF
d_call: .; j_call: TRBJ2-1; clone_size: .; v_call: TRBV28; cdr3_nt: TGTGCCAGCAGTTTTAACTTCAATGAGCAGTTCTTC; cdr3_aa: CASSFNFNEQFF
d_call: .; j_call: TRBJ2-1; clone_size: .; v_call: TRBV6-4; cdr3_nt: TGTGCCAGCAGTGACCAATCGGGATCCTACAATGAGCAGTTCTTC; cdr3_aa: CASSDQSGSYNEQFF
d_call: TRBD2; j_call: TRBJ2-4; clone_size: few; v_call: TRBV12-3/TRBV12-4; cdr3_nt: TGTGCCAGCAGTTTCGGGCTAGCGGGGGTAGGCGCCAAAAACATTCAGTACTTC; cdr3_aa: CASSFGLAGVGAKNIQYF
d_call: .; j_call: TRBJ2-7; clone_size: many; v_call: TRBV28; cdr3_nt: TGTGCCAGCTATTCCCGGACAGTCTACGAGCAGTACTTC; cdr3_aa: CASYSRTVYEQYF
d_call: .; j_call: TRBJ2-3; clone_size: few; v_call: TRBV5-1; cdr3_nt: TGCGCCAGCAGCTTGGTAATGATCACAGATACGCAGTATTTT; cdr3_aa: CASSLVMITDTQYF
d_call: TRBD1; j_call: TRBJ2-5; clone_size: few; v_call: TRBV29-1; cdr3_nt: TGCAGCGTTGCAAAGGGGACAGGGGGTCAAGAGACCCAGTACTTC; cdr3_aa: CSVAKGTGGQETQYF
d_call: TRBD2; j_call: TRBJ2-3; clone_size: many; v_call: TRBV7-2; cdr3_nt: TGTGCCAGCACCCCCGGACTAGCGGTTACAGATACGCAGTATTTT; cdr3_aa: CASTPGLAVTDTQYF
d_call: .; j_call: TRBJ1-5; clone_size: .; v_call: TRBV20-1; cdr3_nt: TGCAGTGCCAGACTGCAAGGGGTTGGACATAGCAATCAGCCCCAGCATTTT; cdr3_aa: CSARLQGVGHSNQPQHF
d_call: TRBD1; j_call: TRBJ2-3; clone_size: .; v_call: TRBV5-1; cdr3_nt: TGCGCCAGCAGCTCCACAGGGGCAGGAACAGATACGCAGTATTTT; cdr3_aa: CASSSTGAGTDTQYF
d_call: TRBD1; j_call: TRBJ1-2; clone_size: many; v_call: TRBV9; cdr3_nt: TGTGCCAGCAGCCCTTCTGGGACAGGCCGCTATGGCTACACCTTC; cdr3_aa: CASSPSGTGRYGYTF
d_call: .; j_call: TRBJ1-1; clone_size: few; v_call: TRBV14; cdr3_nt: TGTGCCAGCAGCAAACGGACGGGCCATGGGGACACTGAAGCTTTCTTT; cdr3_aa: CASSKRTGHGDTEAFF
d_call: .; j_call: TRBJ1-2; clone_size: few; v_call: TRBV7-8; cdr3_nt: TGTGCCAGCAGCCCCCCAGGCCGAGGGGCAAACTATGGCTACACCTTC; cdr3_aa: CASSPPGRGANYGYTF
d_call: .; j_call: TRBJ1-6; clone_size: once; v_call: TRBV2; cdr3_nt: TGTGCCAGCAGTGAAGGGGTCACAGGGAGTAATTCACCCCTCCACTTT; cdr3_aa: CASSEGVTGSNSPLHF
d_call: TRBD1; j_call: TRBJ2-4; clone_size: many; v_call: TRBV28; cdr3_nt: TGTGCCAGCCAGGGGGCTTCGGACATTCAGTACTTC; cdr3_aa: CASQGASDIQYF
d_call: .; j_call: TRBJ1-5; clone_size: few; v_call: TRBV19; cdr3_nt: TGTGCCAGTAGTATAGGAGGGATCCAGCCCCAGCATTTT; cdr3_aa: CASSIGGIQPQHF
d_call: TRBD2; j_call: TRBJ2-2; clone_size: few; v_call: TRBV24-1; cdr3_nt: TGTGCCACCAGTGAGCCGGGACTAGCGGGGGTAGGCACCGGGGAGCTGTTTTTT; cdr3_aa: CATSEPGLAGVGTGELFF
d_call: .; j_call: TRBJ2-1; clone_size: many; v_call: TRBV20-1; cdr3_nt: TGCAGTGCTAGAGACCCCGGGGTCAGGGGGAGGAATGAGCAGTTCTTC; cdr3_aa: CSARDPGVRGRNEQFF
d_call: .; j_call: TRBJ1-2; clone_size: few; v_call: TRBV30; cdr3_nt: TGTGCCTGGAGTATTCAAACTGGCGGCTACACCTTC; cdr3_aa: CAWSIQTGGYTF
d_call: .; j_call: TRBJ1-2; clone_size: many; v_call: TRBV28; cdr3_nt: TGTGCCAGCAGTTTAGGGACCGTCTATGGCTACACCTTC; cdr3_aa: CASSLGTVYGYTF